The 27 T cell receptor beta chains listed next were all sequenced from one sample in a study of control samples from healthy donors and cancer patients. TCRdb's table, derived via immunoSEQ multiplex PCR, lists solely in-frame clones and lacks some. Of 390,000 or so clones in the sample, 80% to 95% were seen once. Sequenced material: PBMCs. The receptors shown here come from a man aged 35-49 years with head and neck cancer.

This chain links TRBV24-1 with TRBJ2-1, with D maybe TRBD2 (5 bases). The CDR3 covers 16 residues. Germline values: CDR1 KGHDR, CDR2 SFDVKD. The germline V and J ends were trimmed by 7 bases and 4 bases, with 19 bases remaining between them. This CDR3 reads CATSPRGAESYNEQFF. CDR3 in DNA: TGTGCCACCAGCCCCCGGGGAGCAGAGAGTTACAATGAGCAGTTCTTC.

This clone showed up just a few times. The chain carries TRBV6-2 or TRBV6-3 and TRBJ2-7; weak D call: TRBD2 (5 bases). CDR1 is MNHEY, CDR2 SVGEGT, per germline. CDR3 length: 14 residues. V shed 0 bases and J shed 5 bases, with 11 bases lying between them. The CDR3 here is CASSYSASSHEQYF. The CDR3 region has the DNA TGTGCCAGCAGTTACTCGGCTAGCAGCCACGAGCAGTACTTC.

The chain carries TRBV5-1 and TRBJ2-3; TRBD1 aligns across 11 bases. Germline assignment: CDR1 SGHRS and CDR2 YFSETQ. The CDR3 consists of 16 residues. J lost 4 bases, V lost 2 bases, and 6 bases had no gene match. The CDR3 DNA reads TGCGCCAGCAGCTTACGGACAGGGGGCATCGCAGATACGCAGTATTTT. As protein: CASSLRTGGIADTQYF.

A single count supports this clone. This rearrangement joins TRBV30 to TRBJ1-4; 8 bases line up with TRBD1. Trimming at V came to 5 bases and at J to 6 bases, leaving 5 bases not matched to a gene. Germline CDR1 and CDR2: GTSNPN and SVGIG (reference sequence). This CDR3 has 13 residues. The CDR3, as DNA: TGTGCCTGGGTTACAGGGGGGGATGAAAAACTGTTTTTT. Its protein product is CAWVTGGDEKLFF.

The rearrangement joins TRBV5-1 to TRBJ2-3, with unresolved D. In germline, CDR1 is SGHRS, CDR2 YFSETQ. The CDR3 loop spans 12 amino acids. V lost 2 bases and J 6 bases, leaving 7 bases between the germline ends. In DNA form, the CDR3 reads TGCGCCAGCAGCTTACCAAGGGATACGCAGTATTTT. It encodes CASSLPRDTQYF.

V usage is TRBV25-1 and J usage is TRBJ1-2, with 9 bases that match TRBD1. This CDR3 is 17 amino acids long. The V gene's germline CDR1 is MGHDK and CDR2 SYGVNS. Trimming took 0 bases from V and 3 from J; bases not matched to a gene: 8. CDR3 DNA: TGTGCCAGCAGTGAATATCCCCAGGACAGGGGTCACTATGGCTACACCTTC. It specifies CASSEYPQDRGHYGYTF.

The chain joins TRBV5-5 to TRBJ2-2; D unclear. V was shortened by 2 bases and J by 3 bases, with 11 bases between the two germline ends. The CDR3 extends over 15 amino acids. Germline CDR1 and CDR2: SGHKS and YYEKEE (reference sequence). CDR3 DNA: TGTGCCAGCAGCTTACAGTCGAGTGACACCGGGGAGCTGTTTTTT. Protein: CASSLQSSDTGELFF.

V gene TRBV28 combines with J gene TRBJ2-5, with 7 bases fitting TRBD2. The J segment lost 5 bases and the V segment lost 5 bases, leaving 14 bases of the junction unmatched. There are 16 residues in the CDR3. CDR1 is MDHEN, CDR2 SYDVKM, per germline. The CDR3 region has the DNA TGTGCCAGCAGTCCGGGGGGAGCATCCCCGCGGGAGACCCAGTACTTC. Protein sequence: CASSPGGASPRETQYF.

This rearrangement joins TRBV5-4 to TRBJ2-2; TRBD1 agrees at 10 bases. Germline CDR1 SGHNT, CDR2 YYREEE (reference sequence). The junction had 4 bases not matched to a gene; V was cut back by 5 bases and J by 3 bases. The CDR3 spans 15 residues. CDR3 in amino acids: CASRTGTGDTGELFF. CDR3 nucleotides: TGTGCCAGCAGGACCGGGACAGGGGACACCGGGGAGCTGTTTTTT.

CDR3 nucleotide sequence: TGTGCCAGCAGCTTAGGGAGGGGCGGAGACTTCTCTGAAGCTTTCTTT. Its translation: CASSLGRGGDFSEAFF. This chain uses TRBV11-3 with TRBJ1-1; D is perhaps TRBD1 (5 bases). Germline assignment: CDR1 SGHNT and CDR2 YENEEA. V was clipped by 1 base and J by 6 bases, with 18 bases between them. CDR3 length equals 16 residues. The whole variable domain, filled in from reference TRBV11-3 and TRBJ1-1, reads EAGVVQSPRYKIIEKKQPVAFWCNPISGHNTLYWYLQNLGQGPELLIRYENEEAVDDSQLPKDRFSAERLKGVDSTLKIQPAELGDSAVYLCASSLGRGGDFSEAFFGQGTRLTVV.

CDR3 in DNA: TGCGCCAGCAGCTTGGATTTGCAGGGGGCGCGGGGAGATTCACCCCTCCACTTT. This codes for CASSLDLQGARGDSPLHF. J is TRBJ1-6 and V is TRBV5-1; 8 bases fit TRBD1. The V segment lost 0 bases and the J segment 8 bases; nucleotides outside the gene matches: 13. The germline gives CDR1 SGHRS, CDR2 YFSETQ. This CDR3 has 18 amino acids.

Only one count was recorded for this clone. The chain is built from TRBV12-5 and TRBJ1-1; no clear D gene. Trimming left V 1 base short and J 5 bases short, with 14 bases between. The germline V gene has CDR1 LGHNT and CDR2 FRNRAP. The CDR3 consists of 15 residues. CDR3 in DNA: TGTGCTAGTGGTTTGGCCACCACGGGCAGGACTGAAGCTTTCTTT. This gives the protein CASGLATTGRTEAFF.

The V gene is TRBV20-1, the J gene TRBJ1-4, with D uncertain. V gave up 3 bases and J gave up 10 bases, with 9 bases separating them. Germline lookup yields CDR1 DFQATT and CDR2 SNEGSKA (reference sequence). The CDR3 spans 11 residues. The CDR3 bases are TGCAGTGCTAGTTCAGGTGGAAAACTGTTTTTT. It codes for CSASSGGKLFF.

This sequence joins TRBV6-2 or TRBV6-3 and TRBJ1-1; 10 bases are shared with TRBD1. The length of the CDR3 is 15 residues. V was clipped by 2 bases and J by 1 base; unmatched bases: 1. Germline-derived CDR1 and CDR2 are MNHEY and SVGEGT. The CDR3 region has the DNA TGTGCCAGCAGTTACGACAGGGGGCGGAACACTGAAGCTTTCTTT. Translated, it gives CASSYDRGRNTEAFF.

The rearrangement links TRBV7-3 to TRBJ2-2, with TRBD2 identical over 11 bases. The J segment lost 1 base and the V segment lost 5 bases, leaving 3 bases of the junction unmatched. The CDR3 extends over 16 amino acids. Germline loops: CDR1 SGHTA, CDR2 FQGTGA. The CDR3 DNA follows: TGTGCCAGCAGCCCTAGCGGGGGGCGGAACACCGGGGAGCTGTTTTTT. Its translation is CASSPSGGRNTGELFF.

This clone was counted only a few times. The chain uses TRBV6-4 and TRBJ1-2; D ambiguous. The CDR3 runs 13 residues. The V and J ends lost 0 bases and 7 bases respectively, with 9 bases between them. Germline V gene sequence: CDR1 MRHNA, CDR2 SNTAGT. The CDR3 sequence is CASSDSKGSGYTF. The DNA of the CDR3 is TGTGCCAGCAGTGACTCGAAAGGTTCTGGCTACACCTTC.

This sequence joins TRBV5-1 and TRBJ2-7; 7 positions agree with TRBD1. The germline gives CDR1 SGHRS, CDR2 YFSETQ. This CDR3 comprises 14 residues. V lost 4 bases, J lost 2 bases, and 6 bases stayed unmatched. Written as DNA, the CDR3 is TGCGCCAGCAGCCCACAGGGGACCACCTACGAGCAGTACTTC. Protein: CASSPQGTTYEQYF.

This sequence joins TRBV6-4 and TRBJ1-5, with unresolved D. Trimming took 4 bases from V and 3 from J, leaving 7 bases between them. The CDR3 runs 13 residues. Germline values: CDR1 MRHNA, CDR2 SNTAGT. The CDR3 DNA reads as TGTGCCAGCAGTGTGGGGTTCAATCAGCCCCAGCATTTT. Protein: CASSVGFNQPQHF.

This rearrangement joins TRBV4-3 to TRBJ2-1; D is uncertain. V was trimmed by 4 bases and J by 8 bases, leaving 15 bases between them. The CDR3 extends over 14 amino acids. Per germline, CDR1 LGHNA and CDR2 YSLEER. CDR3 in DNA: TGCGCCAGCAGCCCAGGCCCTCAAAGCGATGAGCAGTTCTTC. Protein: CASSPGPQSDEQFF.

V usage is TRBV19 and J usage is TRBJ2-2, with 7 bases that match TRBD1. The ends lost 5 bases at V and 6 bases at J; junction bases unmatched: 15. The germline gives CDR1 LNHDA, CDR2 SQIVND (reference sequence). The CDR3 loop spans 17 amino acids. The CDR3 bases are TGTGCCAGTAGTCTCCCAAAAGGGGGACAGTTGTCCGGGGAGCTGTTTTTT. Translating gives CASSLPKGGQLSGELFF.

The chain has TRBV9 and TRBJ2-4; D not certain. The CDR3 is made up of 11 amino acids. With 4 bases removed from V and 7 bases from J, the gap between germline ends came to 6 bases. Germline assignment: CDR1 SGDLS and CDR2 YYNGEE. The CDR3 DNA sequence: TGTGCCAGCAGCACTGGGAACATTCAGTACTTC. Translation gives CASSTGNIQYF. Full variable domain (remainder filled in from reference TRBV9 and TRBJ2-4): DSGVTQTPKHLITATGQRVTLRCSPRSGDLSVYWYQQSLDQGLQFLIQYYNGEERAKGNILERFSAQQFPDLHSELNLSSLELGDSALYFCASSTGNIQYFGAGTRLSVL.

The genes are TRBV19 and TRBJ1-4; possible D gene TRBD1, 5 bases. V was trimmed by 5 bases and J by 8 bases, leaving 15 bases between them. The CDR3 has 14 amino acids. Germline V CDR1 and CDR2: LNHDA, SQIVND (reference sequence). DNA for the CDR3: TGTGCCAGTAGTCAACCGGGGGTTGGGGAAAAACTGTTTTTT. Its translation is CASSQPGVGEKLFF.

This clone was detected only a few times. The V call is TRBV11-2, the J call TRBJ2-5, with 8 bases that match TRBD2. Germline lookup yields CDR1 SGHAT and CDR2 FQNNGV. J lost 3 bases, V lost 5 bases, and 2 bases had no gene match. This CDR3 is 13 amino acids long. The DNA for the CDR3 is TGTGCCAGCAGCGTTAGCGGGAAAGAGACCCAGTACTTC. Residues: CASSVSGKETQYF.

This sequence joins TRBV7-2 and TRBJ2-3; the match to TRBD2 covers 9 bases. This CDR3 region has 15 residues. Germline CDR1 is SGHTA and CDR2 is FQGNSA. J lost 3 bases, V lost 3 bases, and 4 bases had no gene match. As DNA, the CDR3 is TGTGCCAGCAGCTTTGGGAGCGGGGGGACAGATACGCAGTATTTT. As protein: CASSFGSGGTDTQYF.

The chain carries TRBV7-2 and TRBJ2-2; D may be TRBD1 or TRBD2 (6 bases each). The V gene's germline CDR1 is SGHTA and CDR2 FQGNSA. CDR3 size: 16 residues. Trimming shortened V by 5 bases and J by 5 bases, and 18 bases separated the two germline ends. As DNA, the CDR3 is TGTGCCAGCAGCCTACAGGGAGGCTTAGGGACCGGGGAGCTGTTTTTT. It translates to CASSLQGGLGTGELFF.

The chain recombines TRBV7-9 with TRBJ1-1; 10 positions match TRBD1. Germline CDR1 and CDR2: SEHNR and FQNEAQ (reference sequence). The trim removed 6 bases at V and 3 bases at J, leaving 7 bases unmatched. The CDR3 has 15 amino acids. The CDR3 nucleotides read TGTGCCAGCAGGGTGGGGACAGGGGATGACACTGAAGCTTTCTTT. It translates to CASRVGTGDDTEAFF.

This clone appeared a single time. The gene calls are TRBV7-3 and TRBJ2-2; D gene ambiguous. CDR1 and CDR2 (germline): SGHTA, FQGTGA. This CDR3 is 16 amino acids long. V dropped 5 bases and J dropped 4 bases, with 17 bases sitting between them. CDR3 in amino acids: CASSLGPASITGELFF. CDR3 coding DNA: TGTGCCAGCAGCCTCGGACCCGCGTCTATCACCGGGGAGCTGTTTTTT.